This passage covers 17 T cell receptor beta chains from one sample sequenced in a study of PD-1 blockade in mismatch repair-deficient tumors. Profiled with immunoSEQ multiplex PCR; TCRdb holds only in-frame clones, not every one. The repertoire consists of about 68,000 clones, with 70% to 85% occurring once and the leading ten covering 4.5% to 6%. The starting material was peripheral blood, obtained 2 weeks after starting pembrolizumab. These receptors originate from an adult with mismatch repair-deficient cancer.

The V gene is TRBV2, the J gene TRBJ2-1; tentative D call: TRBD2 (6 bases). This CDR3 has 14 amino acids. V was shortened by 3 bases and J by 2 bases, with 8 bases between the two germline ends. Germline-derived CDR1 and CDR2 are SNHLY and FYNNEI. The CDR3 reads CASSEGGPYNEQFF. In DNA form, the CDR3 reads TGTGCCAGCAGTGAGGGGGGACCCTACAATGAGCAGTTCTTC.

This clone came up a few times. The chain's CDR3 is CASSPGQGDTEAFF. In DNA form, the CDR3 reads TGTGCCAGCAGCCCCGGACAGGGCGACACTGAAGCTTTCTTT. The chain joins TRBV7-9 to TRBJ1-1; 8 positions match TRBD1. After removal of 5 bases from V and 3 bases from J, the junction contained 5 bases not matched to a gene. Germline CDR1 reads SEHNR; CDR2 reads FQNEAQ (reference sequence). The CDR3 has 14 residues.

The gene calls are TRBV2 and TRBJ2-3; D gene unclear. Trimming shortened V by 4 bases and J by 4 bases, and 15 bases separated the two germline ends. The germline CDR1 and CDR2 sequences are SNHLY and FYNNEI. This CDR3 comprises 15 residues. CDR3 in DNA: TGTGCCAGCAGTGGTGTGTCGTCTGGGGCAGATACGCAGTATTTT. It specifies CASSGVSSGADTQYF.

The chain joins TRBV5-1 to TRBJ2-1; possible D gene TRBD2, 6 bases. This CDR3 has 16 residues. Germline values: CDR1 SGHRS, CDR2 YFSETQ. The V end lost 1 base, the J end lost 2 bases, and 13 bases lay between the germline ends. As DNA, the CDR3 is TGCGCCAGCAGCTTGATCCCTGCGGGAACCTACAATGAGCAGTTCTTC. Protein sequence: CASSLIPAGTYNEQFF.

This sequence joins TRBV7-2 and TRBJ1-5, with D unresolved. CDR3 length: 15 amino acids. V lost 5 bases to trimming and J lost 6 bases, with 17 bases between them. In germline, CDR1 is SGHTA, CDR2 FQGNSA. The CDR3 sequence: CASSTVRGVSQPQHF. In nucleotides, the CDR3 is TGTGCCAGCAGCACGGTGCGAGGAGTGAGTCAGCCCCAGCATTTT.

This clone came up a few times. J is TRBJ1-1 and V is TRBV5-8; D is ambiguous. Germline V gene data show CDR1 as SGHTS and CDR2 as YDEGEE. V was clipped by 1 base and J by 7 bases, with 11 bases between them. CDR3 length equals 13 residues. DNA for the CDR3: TGTGCCAGCAGCTTGTCGAACGCTGATGAAGCTTTCTTT. Its translation is CASSLSNADEAFF.

The chain uses TRBV19 and TRBJ2-7; D not resolved. Trimming shortened V by 2 bases and J by 5 bases, and 13 bases separated the two germline ends. Germline V gene lookup returns CDR1 LNHDA and CDR2 SQIVND (reference sequence). The CDR3 loop spans 14 amino acids. CDR3 nucleotides: TGTGCCAGTAGTATAAGAAAGGGAATCCACGAGCAGTACTTC. Encoded protein: CASSIRKGIHEQYF. Full variable domain (missing parts from reference TRBV19 and TRBJ2-7): DGGITQSPKYLFRKEGQNVTLSCEQNLNHDAMYWYRQDPGQGLRLIYYSQIVNDFQKGDIAEGYSVSREKKESFPLTVTSAQKNPTAFYLCASSIRKGIHEQYFGPGTRLTVT.

The chain couples TRBV5-5 to TRBJ1-3; D uncertain. Germline lookup yields CDR1 SGHKS and CDR2 YYEKEE (reference sequence). Deletions cut 0 bases from V and 1 base from J, with 17 bases between. The CDR3 is 18 residues long. The DNA for the CDR3 is TGTGCCAGCAGCTTGGATAGTGGTCAGGCAGTTTCTGGAAACACCATATATTTT. Translated: CASSLDSGQAVSGNTIYF.

The chain is built from TRBV15 and TRBJ2-1; TRBD2 aligns across 7 bases. V lost 11 bases to trimming and J lost 4 bases; unmatched junction nucleotides: 20. The germline gives CDR1 LNHNV, CDR2 YYDKDF (reference sequence). This CDR3 contains 17 residues. The CDR3 is CALSGADSSRTYNEQFF. The CDR3 DNA reads as TGTGCCCTAAGCGGGGCCGACTCCTCCAGAACATACAATGAGCAGTTCTTC. The complete variable domain, with remaining parts taken from reference TRBV15 and TRBJ2-1, reads DAMVIQNPRYQVTQFGKPVTLSCSQTLNHNVMYWYQQKSSQAPKLLFHYYDKDFNNEADTPDNFQSRRPNTSFCFLDIRSPGLGDTAMYLCALSGADSSRTYNEQFFGPGTRLTVL.

This clone was seen only a few times. The chain uses TRBV23-1 and TRBJ1-5, with 9 bases that match TRBD1. TRBV23-1 has ORF status, its function being uncertain. The CDR3 consists of 17 residues. Losses at the gene ends were 2 bases for V and 5 bases for J; bases not matched to a gene: 10. The CDR3 spells CASSQTRTGELDQPQHF. CDR3 coding DNA: TGCGCCAGCAGTCAAACCCGGACAGGGGAATTGGATCAGCCCCAGCATTTT.

This clone was seen a few times. V usage is TRBV7-6 and J usage is TRBJ2-3; TRBD2 agrees at 7 bases. The V gene end was trimmed by 1 base and the J gene end by 3 bases; junction bases not matched to a gene: 10. CDR3 length: 17 amino acids. Germline V gene lookup returns CDR1 SGHVS and CDR2 FNYEAQ. The CDR3 region is CASSLVTSPLGTDTQYF. CDR3 nucleotide sequence: TGTGCCAGCAGCTTAGTGACTAGCCCTCTTGGGACAGATACGCAGTATTTT.

J is TRBJ1-1 and V is TRBV7-9; D may be TRBD1 (6 bases). CDR3 size: 15 residues. The ends were cut back, 4 bases at V and 4 bases at J, with 16 bases in the middle. Germline CDR1 and CDR2: SEHNR and FQNEAQ (reference sequence). This CDR3 is CASSSLTGYSTEAFF. The CDR3 DNA is TGTGCCAGCAGCTCTCTTACAGGGTATAGCACTGAAGCTTTCTTT.

This chain's CDR3 is CASSLRLAGSREQYF. Here the CDR3 DNA reads TGTGCCAGCAGCTTGAGACTAGCGGGATCTCGGGAGCAGTACTTC. V and J are TRBV7-2 and TRBJ2-7; 11 nucleotides align to TRBD2. Germline CDR1 and CDR2: SGHTA and FQGNSA. This CDR3 has 15 residues. Losses at the gene ends were 3 bases for V and 7 bases for J; bases not matched to a gene: 8.

This chain connects TRBV15 to TRBJ1-1; D may be TRBD1 (5 bases). Germline V lookup: CDR1 LNHNV, CDR2 YYDKDF (reference sequence). The CDR3 covers 15 residues. V was cut by 5 bases and J by 3 bases, with 16 bases left in between. Here the CDR3 DNA reads TGTGCCACCAGCGCATCCCAGGGTTACGACACTGAAGCTTTCTTT. Its translation is CATSASQGYDTEAFF. The full variable domain, in which reference TRBV15 and TRBJ1-1 provide the parts outside the CDR3, is DAMVIQNPRYQVTQFGKPVTLSCSQTLNHNVMYWYQQKSSQAPKLLFHYYDKDFNNEADTPDNFQSRRPNTSFCFLDIRSPGLGDTAMYLCATSASQGYDTEAFFGQGTRLTVV.

J is TRBJ2-7 and V is TRBV30; the D gene is possibly TRBD1 (6 bases). Germline CDR1 and CDR2: GTSNPN and SVGIG (reference sequence). CDR3 length: 11 residues. Trimming shortened V by 1 base and J by 6 bases, and 7 bases separated the two germline ends. The CDR3 sequence is CAWSDRVEQYF. CDR3 DNA: TGTGCCTGGAGTGACAGGGTCGAGCAGTACTTC.

This clone has just one count. This chain links TRBV27 with TRBJ2-1; TRBD1 aligns across 9 bases. CDR3 length: 15 amino acids. CDR1 and CDR2 from the germline V gene are MNHEY and SMNVEV (reference sequence). Trimming removed 4 bases from V and 0 bases from J; junction bases left unmatched: 1. The CDR3 nucleotides are TGTGCCAGCAGTTGGGGACAGGGCTCCTACAATGAGCAGTTCTTC. It translates to CASSWGQGSYNEQFF.

The chain combines TRBV25-1 with TRBJ2-5; 11 nucleotides align to TRBD1. This CDR3 region has 15 residues. Germline assignment: CDR1 MGHDK and CDR2 SYGVNS. V shed 6 bases, J shed 1 base, and the junction held 4 bases outside the gene matches. The CDR3 protein is CASSAGTGGQETQYF. The CDR3 DNA reads as TGTGCCAGCAGCGCCGGGACAGGGGGCCAAGAGACCCAGTACTTC.